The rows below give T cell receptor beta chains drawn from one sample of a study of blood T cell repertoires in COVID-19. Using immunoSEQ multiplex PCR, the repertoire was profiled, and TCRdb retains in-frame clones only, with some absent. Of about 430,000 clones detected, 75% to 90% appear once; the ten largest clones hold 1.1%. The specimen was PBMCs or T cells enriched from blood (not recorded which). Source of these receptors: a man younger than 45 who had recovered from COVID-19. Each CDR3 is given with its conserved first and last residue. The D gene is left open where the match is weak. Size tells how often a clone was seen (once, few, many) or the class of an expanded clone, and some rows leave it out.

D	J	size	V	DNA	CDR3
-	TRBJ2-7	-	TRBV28	TGTGCCAGCAGCCCCGGACAGTCGGGGGAGCAGTACTTC	CASSPGQSGEQYF
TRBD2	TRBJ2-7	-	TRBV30	TGTGCCTGGAGTGGACTAGCTATCTACGAGCAGTACTTC	CAWSGLAIYEQYF
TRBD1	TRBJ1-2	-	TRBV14	TGTGCCAGCAGCCAGGGGACAGCCAGGTGGTATGGCTACACCTTC	CASSQGTARWYGYTF
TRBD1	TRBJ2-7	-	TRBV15	TGTGCCACCAGCAGACCTGGGACAGGGGGCTACGAGCAGTACTTC	CATSRPGTGGYEQYF
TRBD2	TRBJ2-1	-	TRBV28	TGTGCCAGCAATCTAGCGGGAGAAGGTGAGCAGTTCTTC	CASNLAGEGEQFF
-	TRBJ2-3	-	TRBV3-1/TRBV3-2	TGTGCCAGCAGCCAAAGGGGGGGAGGAGGACTGTATTTT	CASSQRGGGGLYF
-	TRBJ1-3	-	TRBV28	TGTGCCAGCAGTGAAAGGACTGCTGGAAACACCATATATTTT	CASSERTAGNTIYF
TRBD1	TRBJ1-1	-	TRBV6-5	TGTGCCAGCAGTTCCCCGGGACAGGGTGACGCTGAAGCTTTCTTT	CASSSPGQGDAEAFF
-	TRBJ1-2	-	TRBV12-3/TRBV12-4	TGTGCCAGCAGACAGGGCCACTATGGCTACACCTTC	CASRQGHYGYTF
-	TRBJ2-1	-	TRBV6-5	TGTGCCAGCAGACCCAGGGATACTTCCTACAATGAGCAGTTCTTC	CASRPRDTSYNEQFF
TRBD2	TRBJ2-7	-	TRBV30	TGTGCCTCACTCGGCGGGAGGGGAGGTTACGAGCAGTACTTC	CASLGGRGGYEQYF
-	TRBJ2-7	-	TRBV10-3	TGTGCCATCAGTAATTACAGGGCCTACGAGCAGTACTTC	CAISNYRAYEQYF
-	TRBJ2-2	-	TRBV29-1	TGCAGCGTTGTATCTCCTCCCGGGGAGCTGTTTTTT	CSVVSPPGELFF
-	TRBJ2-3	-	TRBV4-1	TGCGCCAGCAGCCAATACCCCCCTAGCGCTAGCACAGATACGCAGTATTTT	CASSQYPPSASTDTQYF
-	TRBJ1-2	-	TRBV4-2	TGTGCCAGCAGCCAAGACAGGGCGGCCTATGGCTACACCTTC	CASSQDRAAYGYTF
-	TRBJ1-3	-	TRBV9	TGTGCCAGCAGCGCGGAGAGTGGAAACACCATATATTTT	CASSAESGNTIYF
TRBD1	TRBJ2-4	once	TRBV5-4	TGTGCCAGCAGCTTGGGGACAGGGGGCAACATTCAGTACTTC	CASSLGTGGNIQYF
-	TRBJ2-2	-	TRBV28	TGTGCCAGCTTCCGGGGAGCGAACACCGGGGAGCTGTTTTTT	CASFRGANTGELFF
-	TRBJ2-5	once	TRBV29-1	TGCAGCGTCCGGCCCCCAACGAGGGAGACCCAGTACTTC	CSVRPPTRETQYF
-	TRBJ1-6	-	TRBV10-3	TGTGCCATCAGTGAGTCGGGCCCTTTGCCCCTCCACTTT	CAISESGPLPLHF
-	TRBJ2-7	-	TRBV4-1	TGCGCCAGCAGCCAAGACCGGGATTTCAGTCCTCGGTACTTC	CASSQDRDFSPRYF
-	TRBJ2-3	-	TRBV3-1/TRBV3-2	TGTGCCAGCACTCAGAGCTATGGACTTATCTTAGCGGCAACAGATACGCAGTATTTT	CASTQSYGLILAATDTQYF
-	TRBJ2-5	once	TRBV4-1	TGCGCCAGCAGCCAAGATTGGTCAGGGTTAAAGACCCAGTACTTC	CASSQDWSGLKTQYF
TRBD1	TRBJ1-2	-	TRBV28	TGTGCCAGCGGTTTGTCAGGGGGCCACTATGGCTACACCTTC	CASGLSGGHYGYTF
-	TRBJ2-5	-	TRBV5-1	TGCGCCAGCGGATTGGACAGCAGTCTGGAGACCCAGTACTTC	CASGLDSSLETQYF
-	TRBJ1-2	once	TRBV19	TGTGCCAGTAGGGAACCAGGGGCCTATGGCTACACCTTC	CASREPGAYGYTF
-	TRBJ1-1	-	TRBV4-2	TGTGCCAGCAGCCAACGTGGCCATGAAGCTTTCTTT	CASSQRGHEAFF
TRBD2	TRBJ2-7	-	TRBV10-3	TGTGCCATCAGTGATCTGCGGGAGGTAAGCGAGCAGTACTTC	CAISDLREVSEQYF
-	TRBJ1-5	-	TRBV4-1	TGCGCCAGCAGCGCAACCTCGGGTTCAAGCAATCAGCCCCAGCATTTT	CASSATSGSSNQPQHF
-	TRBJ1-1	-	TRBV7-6	TGTGCCAGCAGCCTCACAGTGAACACTGAAGCTTTCTTT	CASSLTVNTEAFF
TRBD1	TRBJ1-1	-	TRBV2	TGTGCCAGCAGAGGACAGGGGAACACTGAAGCTTTCTTT	CASRGQGNTEAFF
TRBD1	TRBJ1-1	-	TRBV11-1	TGTGCCAGCAGCTTAGCGTTGGGACAGGGGACTGAAGCTTTCTTT	CASSLALGQGTEAFF
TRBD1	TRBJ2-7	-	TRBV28	TGTGCCAGCAGCCCTATAGGGACAGGCTACGAGCAGTACTTC	CASSPIGTGYEQYF
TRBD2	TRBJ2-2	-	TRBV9	TGTGCCAGCAGCGGCTTAGCGGGAGAATTCGGGGAGCTGTTTTTT	CASSGLAGEFGELFF
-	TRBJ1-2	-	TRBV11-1	TGTGCCAGCACCCCAGGGGAAGGCTACACCTTC	CASTPGEGYTF
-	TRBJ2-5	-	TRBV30	TGTGCCTGGAGTCGACAGGCTAGCATTCAAGAGACCCAGTACTTC	CAWSRQASIQETQYF
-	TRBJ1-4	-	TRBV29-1	TGCAGCGTTCGGGGAGGCAATGAAAAACTGTTTTTT	CSVRGGNEKLFF
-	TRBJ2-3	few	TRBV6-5	TGTGCCAGCACCAGAGGTCGAGATACGCAGTATTTT	CASTRGRDTQYF
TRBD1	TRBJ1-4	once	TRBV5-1	TGCGCCAGCAGCCTCGACAGGGGCGCGGGTAATGAAAAACTGTTTTTT	CASSLDRGAGNEKLFF
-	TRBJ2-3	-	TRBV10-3	TGTGCCATCAGTGAGTCCGGGGGATTTGTCCTACCGGCAGATACGCAGTATTTT	CAISESGGFVLPADTQYF
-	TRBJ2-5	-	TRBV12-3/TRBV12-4	TGTGCCAGCGGTAGGGGGTTTGAGACCCAGTACTTC	CASGRGFETQYF
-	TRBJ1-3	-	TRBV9	TGTGCCAGCAGCGTTTCGGGGTCTGGAAACACCATATATTTT	CASSVSGSGNTIYF
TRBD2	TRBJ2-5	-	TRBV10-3	TGTGCCATCAGTGAGCGGGGGGTTAGCGGGAGTGTTCAGACCCAGTACTTC	CAISERGVSGSVQTQYF
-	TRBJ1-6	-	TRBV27	TGTGCCAGCAGGACCGACGGGTATAATTCACCCCTCCACTTT	CASRTDGYNSPLHF
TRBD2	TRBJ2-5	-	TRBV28	TGTGCCAGCGGAGCCGGGGTTGGGCTAGCGGAAGAGACCCAGTACTTC	CASGAGVGLAEETQYF
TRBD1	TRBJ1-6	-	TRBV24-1	TGTGCCACCAACAATGGACAGGGGCGTCGTTCACCCCTCCACTTT	CATNNGQGRRSPLHF
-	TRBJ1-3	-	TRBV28	TGTGCCAGCAGTACCACCGGGACTTTCGGAAACACCATATATTTT	CASSTTGTFGNTIYF
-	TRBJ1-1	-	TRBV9	TGTGCCAGCAGCGATACAGGGTATGGCACTGAAGCTTTCTTT	CASSDTGYGTEAFF
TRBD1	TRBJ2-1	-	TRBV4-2	TGTGCCAGCAGCCGAAGGCTCGGGACAGGGGGCCAGTACAATGAGCAGTTCTTC	CASSRRLGTGGQYNEQFF